This is a list of T cell receptor beta chains from one sample in a study of graft-versus-host responses after intestinal transplantation. The assay was immunoSEQ multiplex PCR, and TCRdb's table has in-frame clones only and misses some. The sample contains about 86,000 clones, 88% of which appear only once. No antigen has been assigned to these receptors. The material sequenced was unstimulated CD4+ T cells sorted from spleen or lymph node cells, taken before transplant. These receptors were taken from a human donor who was the organ donor for an intestinal transplant. The CDR3 runs from the conserved cysteine through the conserved F or W. D genes are given only for firm matches. Not every row has a clone size; where given, it reads once, few, many or a size class.

V gene: TRBV21-1; D gene: .; clone size: .; J gene: TRBJ2-5; CDR3 protein: CASSKLSGAQYF; CDR3 DNA: TGTGCCAGCAGCAAACTATCCGGGGCCCAGTACTTC
V gene: TRBV5-4; D gene: TRBD2; clone size: .; J gene: TRBJ2-3; CDR3 protein: CASSLHLAGGAGTQYF; CDR3 DNA: TGTGCCAGCAGCTTGCACCTAGCGGGGGGTGCGGGTACGCAGTATTTT
V gene: TRBV18; D gene: TRBD2; clone size: .; J gene: TRBJ2-4; CDR3 protein: CASSPTGLAGALAKNIQYF; CDR3 DNA: TGTGCCAGCTCACCAACGGGTCTAGCGGGAGCTTTGGCCAAAAACATTCAGTACTTC
V gene: TRBV19; D gene: TRBD2; clone size: .; J gene: TRBJ2-3; CDR3 protein: CASSTSGSTDTQYF; CDR3 DNA: TGTGCCAGTAGTACTAGCGGAAGCACAGATACGCAGTATTTT
V gene: TRBV28; D gene: .; clone size: .; J gene: TRBJ1-2; CDR3 protein: CASSFLLGSYGYTF; CDR3 DNA: TGTGCCAGCAGTTTTCTTCTTGGCAGCTATGGCTACACCTTC
V gene: TRBV6-1; D gene: TRBD1; clone size: .; J gene: TRBJ1-5; CDR3 protein: CASRGQGNQPQHF; CDR3 DNA: TGTGCCAGCCGGGGACAGGGCAATCAGCCCCAGCATTTT
V gene: TRBV30; D gene: .; clone size: .; J gene: TRBJ2-3; CDR3 protein: CAWRRYRGAIRSDTQYF; CDR3 DNA: TGTGCCTGGAGGAGGTACCGGGGGGCCATAAGGTCAGATACGCAGTATTTT
V gene: TRBV6-1; D gene: TRBD1; clone size: .; J gene: TRBJ2-3; CDR3 protein: CASSDLSTGKDTQYF; CDR3 DNA: TGTGCCAGCAGTGACTTATCGACAGGGAAGGATACGCAGTATTTT
V gene: TRBV2; D gene: .; clone size: .; J gene: TRBJ1-6; CDR3 protein: CASSERSPLHF; CDR3 DNA: TGTGCCAGCAGTGAACGTTCACCCCTCCACTTT
V gene: TRBV5-1; D gene: .; clone size: .; J gene: TRBJ1-2; CDR3 protein: CASSLDREIRTGYVGYTF; CDR3 DNA: TGCGCCAGCAGCTTGGACAGAGAGATCCGTACGGGGTATGTCGGCTACACCTTC
V gene: TRBV5-1; D gene: .; clone size: .; J gene: TRBJ2-1; CDR3 protein: CASSPDSTSYNEQFF; CDR3 DNA: TGCGCCAGCAGCCCCGACAGCACCTCCTACAATGAGCAGTTCTTC
V gene: TRBV11-3; D gene: .; clone size: .; J gene: TRBJ2-1; CDR3 protein: CASSLKDRGIHEQFF; CDR3 DNA: TGTGCCAGCAGCTTAAAAGATAGGGGGATTCATGAGCAGTTCTTC
V gene: TRBV2; D gene: .; clone size: .; J gene: TRBJ1-6; CDR3 protein: CASRRMNDSPLHF; CDR3 DNA: TGTGCCAGCAGGAGAATGAACGATTCACCCCTCCACTTT
V gene: TRBV6-5; D gene: .; clone size: few; J gene: TRBJ2-4; CDR3 protein: CASSYSWAGKNIQYF; CDR3 DNA: TGTGCCAGCAGTTACTCTTGGGCAGGGAAAAACATTCAGTACTTC
V gene: TRBV5-4; D gene: TRBD1; clone size: .; J gene: TRBJ2-7; CDR3 protein: CASSPRDRDYEQYF; CDR3 DNA: TGTGCCAGCAGCCCGAGAGACAGGGACTACGAGCAGTACTTC
V gene: TRBV5-6; D gene: .; clone size: .; J gene: TRBJ1-2; CDR3 protein: CASSFRPKQGYGYTF; CDR3 DNA: TGTGCCAGCAGCTTCAGACCCAAACAGGGCTATGGCTACACCTTC
V gene: TRBV10-1; D gene: TRBD1; clone size: .; J gene: TRBJ1-5; CDR3 protein: CAIPIRDSNQPQHF; CDR3 DNA: TGCGCCATCCCCATCCGGGACAGTAATCAGCCCCAGCATTTT
V gene: TRBV30; D gene: .; clone size: .; J gene: TRBJ2-2; CDR3 protein: CAWTGNTGELFF; CDR3 DNA: TGTGCCTGGACAGGGAACACCGGGGAGCTGTTTTTT
V gene: TRBV6-5; D gene: TRBD2; clone size: few; J gene: TRBJ2-2; CDR3 protein: CASSYRGANTGELFF; CDR3 DNA: TGTGCCAGCAGTTACCGGGGGGCGAACACCGGGGAGCTGTTTTTT
V gene: TRBV18; D gene: TRBD1; clone size: .; J gene: TRBJ1-4; CDR3 protein: CASSPTGLREKLFF; CDR3 DNA: TGTGCCAGCTCACCGACAGGGTTGAGGGAAAAACTGTTTTTT
V gene: TRBV5-4; D gene: TRBD1; clone size: .; J gene: TRBJ2-7; CDR3 protein: CASSQQGANEQYF; CDR3 DNA: TGTGCCAGCAGCCAACAGGGGGCCAACGAGCAGTACTTC
V gene: TRBV7-3; D gene: .; clone size: once; J gene: TRBJ2-6; CDR3 protein: CASSMALSGANVLTF; CDR3 DNA: TGTGCCAGCAGCATGGCCCTCTCTGGGGCCAACGTCCTGACTTTC
V gene: TRBV27; D gene: TRBD1; clone size: .; J gene: TRBJ1-5; CDR3 protein: CASSLDRGGNQPQHF; CDR3 DNA: TGTGCCAGCAGCCTAGACAGGGGGGGGAATCAGCCCCAGCATTTT
V gene: TRBV7-6; D gene: TRBD2; clone size: once; J gene: TRBJ2-2; CDR3 protein: CASSLAPSGGRNTGELFF; CDR3 DNA: TGTGCCAGCAGCTTAGCGCCTAGCGGGGGGAGAAACACCGGGGAGCTGTTTTTT
V gene: TRBV5-4; D gene: TRBD2; clone size: .; J gene: TRBJ2-1; CDR3 protein: CASSWKLADYNEQFF; CDR3 DNA: TGTGCCAGCAGCTGGAAACTAGCGGATTACAATGAGCAGTTCTTC
V gene: TRBV5-1; D gene: .; clone size: .; J gene: TRBJ2-3; CDR3 protein: CASSLDVEGRVGTQYF; CDR3 DNA: TGCGCCAGCAGCTTGGACGTGGAGGGCCGGGTGGGGACGCAGTATTTT
V gene: TRBV5-1; D gene: .; clone size: .; J gene: TRBJ2-5; CDR3 protein: CASSLEGAQETQYF; CDR3 DNA: TGCGCCAGCAGCTTGGAAGGGGCGCAGGAGACCCAGTACTTC
V gene: TRBV21-1; D gene: .; clone size: once; J gene: TRBJ2-7; CDR3 protein: CASRLGGRASIDYEQYF; CDR3 DNA: TGTGCCAGCAGATTAGGGGGGAGGGCCTCGATTGACTACGAGCAGTACTTC
V gene: TRBV5-6; D gene: TRBD1; clone size: .; J gene: TRBJ1-4; CDR3 protein: CASSGDRELLREKLFF; CDR3 DNA: TGTGCCAGCAGCGGGGACAGGGAACTTCTGCGAGAAAAACTGTTTTTT
V gene: TRBV5-1; D gene: TRBD1; clone size: .; J gene: TRBJ2-5; CDR3 protein: CASSFGTGEETQYF; CDR3 DNA: TGCGCCAGCAGCTTTGGGACAGGGGAGGAGACCCAGTACTTC
V gene: TRBV5-4; D gene: .; clone size: .; J gene: TRBJ2-5; CDR3 protein: CASSLTGKISPSQETQYF; CDR3 DNA: TGTGCCAGCAGCCTAACAGGAAAGATCTCGCCGAGCCAAGAGACCCAGTACTTC